Each of the 17 T cell receptor beta chains below was sequenced from the same sample in a study of early T cells in non-severe SARS-CoV-2 infection. A single record per CDR3 protein comes from TCRdb applying MiXCR to the 5' RACE reads. The sample includes roughly 61,000 distinct CDR3 sequences, around 14% of them seen just once. The sample in question was whole blood, obtained at baseline. The receptors shown here come from an adult who was a healthcare worker with PCR-confirmed SARS-CoV-2 infection or an uninfected control (not recorded which).

There are a few counts of this clonotype. This chain connects TRBV24-1 to TRBJ2-7; tentatively, D is TRBD2 (6 bases). Per germline, CDR1 KGHDR and CDR2 SFDVKD. Trimming cost V 3 bases and J 0 bases, with 8 bases left between them. The CDR3 runs 14 residues. As DNA, the CDR3 is TGTGCCACCAGTGATGCGGGGAGCTCCTACGAGCAGTACTTC. Protein: CATSDAGSSYEQYF.

The gene calls are TRBV5-4 and TRBJ2-3; D is undetermined. V gave up 4 bases and J gave up 1 base, with 13 bases separating them. The CDR3 is 15 residues long. Germline CDR1 SGHNT, CDR2 YYREEE (reference sequence). The DNA for the CDR3 is TGTGCCAGCAGCCCGCCGGCGGCGGGCACAGATACGCAGTATTTT. This codes for CASSPPAAGTDTQYF. Filled out from reference TRBV5-4 and TRBJ2-3, the complete variable domain reads ETGVTQSPTHLIKTRGQQVTLRCSSQSGHNTVSWYQQALGQGPQFIFQYYREEENGRGNFPPRFSGLQFPNYSSELNVNALELDDSALYLCASSPPAAGTDTQYFGPGTRLTVL.

The table lists this clonotype with a few counts. The chain couples TRBV14 to TRBJ1-6, with D possibly matching TRBD1 (6 bases). The CDR3 length is 18 residues. The germline V gene encodes CDR1 SGHDN and CDR2 FVKESK. The V and J ends lost 2 bases and 7 bases respectively, with 21 bases between them. The chain's CDR3 is CASSQIGFGAGENSPLHF. CDR3 sequence (DNA): TGTGCCAGCAGCCAAATAGGATTCGGGGCAGGGGAGAATTCACCCCTCCACTTT.

This clonotype occurred a few times. This rearrangement joins TRBV24-1 to TRBJ2-7; perhaps TRBD1 as D (5 bases). Trimming removed 7 bases at V and 7 bases at J, with 16 bases between. Germline loops: CDR1 KGHDR, CDR2 SFDVKD. The CDR3 spans 13 residues. CDR3 coding DNA: TGTGCCACCAGCGACAGTCACATCGGGGAGCAGTACTTC. This codes for CATSDSHIGEQYF.

This clonotype was detected only a few times. V usage is TRBV5-4 and J usage is TRBJ2-7; TRBD1 aligns across 7 bases. CDR1 is SGHNT and CDR2 is YYREEE in the germline V gene (reference sequence). Trimming at V came to 4 bases and at J to 7 bases, leaving 8 bases not matched to a gene. CDR3 length equals 13 residues. The CDR3 DNA follows: TGTGCCAGCAGCACCCGACAGGGCGGAGAGCAGTACTTC. Its translation: CASSTRQGGEQYF.

The chain uses TRBV4-1 and TRBJ2-1; 9 bases are a match to TRBD1. CDR1 and CDR2 from the germline V gene are MGHRA and YSYEKL. The CDR3 runs 16 residues. The trim removed 2 bases at V and 9 bases at J, leaving 11 bases unmatched. CDR3 loop: CASSQTGTGYPIEQFF. In DNA form, the CDR3 reads TGCGCCAGCAGCCAAACCGGGACAGGGTATCCAATTGAGCAGTTCTTC.

The chain recombines TRBV5-1 with TRBJ2-7, with D possibly TRBD2 on 6 matching bases. This CDR3 comprises 15 residues. Germline-derived CDR1 and CDR2 are SGHRS and YFSETQ. V was cut by 3 bases and J by 2 bases, with 15 bases left in between. The CDR3 protein is CASSWDSGIAYEQYF. CDR3 DNA sequence: TGCGCCAGCAGCTGGGACTCCGGAATCGCCTACGAGCAGTACTTC.

This clonotype occurred a few times. The chain has TRBV30 and TRBJ2-3; D is undetermined. CDR1 is GTSNPN and CDR2 is SVGIG in the germline V gene (reference sequence). V lost 2 bases, J lost 0 bases, and 6 bases lay in between. This CDR3 comprises 13 residues. CDR3 coding DNA: TGTGCCTGGAGTTCCCAGAGCACAGATACGCAGTATTTT. Translated: CAWSSQSTDTQYF.

This clonotype was seen repeatedly, ten times or more. The chain combines TRBV7-8 with TRBJ1-5; D gene unclear. Trimming shortened V by 4 bases and J by 9 bases, and 19 bases separated the two germline ends. This CDR3 spans 15 amino acids. Germline CDR1 reads SGHVS; CDR2 reads FQNEAQ. CDR3 sequence: CASSSAAIREGPQHF. The CDR3 region has the DNA TGTGCCAGCAGCTCTGCGGCGATAAGGGAAGGGCCCCAGCATTTT.

This clonotype was detected many times. The chain employs TRBV6-4 and TRBJ2-3; TRBD2 matches at 9 bases. CDR1 and CDR2 from the germline V gene are MRHNA and SNTAGT. Trimming cost V 0 bases and J 4 bases; bases outside gene matches: 5. The CDR3 runs 16 residues. The CDR3 coding sequence is TGTGCCAGCAGTGACTCTAGCGGGAGTGGGGCAGATACGCAGTATTTT. This translates into CASSDSSGSGADTQYF.

This rearrangement joins TRBV5-1 to TRBJ2-6; the D is unclear. Germline loops: CDR1 SGHRS, CDR2 YFSETQ. V lost 1 base, J lost 7 bases, and 12 bases lay in between. This CDR3 is 15 amino acids long. The CDR3 sequence is CASSLSPAEANVLTF. CDR3 in DNA: TGCGCCAGCAGCTTGTCGCCCGCGGAAGCCAACGTCCTGACTTTC.

This clonotype was seen a few times. This chain connects TRBV29-1 to TRBJ2-3; D might be TRBD2 (6 bases). Germline V CDR1 and CDR2: SQVTM, ANQGSEA. V lost 2 bases and J 3 bases, leaving 18 bases between the germline ends. The CDR3 contains 16 residues. CDR3 bases: TGCAGCGTTGAACCCGGGGGAAGGGGTGAGACAGATACGCAGTATTTT. This sequence encodes CSVEPGGRGETDTQYF.

The rearrangement joins TRBV28 to TRBJ1-2; maybe TRBD1 (5 bases). Germline CDR1 MDHEN, CDR2 SYDVKM. This CDR3 comprises 14 residues. V was clipped by 3 bases and J by 4 bases, with 12 bases between them. DNA for the CDR3: TGTGCCAGCAGTTTTCTGGCGGGACTCTATGGCTACACCTTC. Translation: CASSFLAGLYGYTF.

This clonotype was picked up many times. V and J are TRBV29-1 and TRBJ1-1; D perhaps matches TRBD1 (5 bases). Germline V gene lookup returns CDR1 SQVTM and CDR2 ANQGSEA. Deletions cut 7 bases from V and 4 bases from J, with 13 bases between. The CDR3 has 12 amino acids. DNA of the CDR3: TGCAGCGCTCGCCGGGACGGCACTGAAGCTTTCTTT. Protein sequence: CSARRDGTEAFF.

This clonotype was seen a few times. The J gene is TRBJ2-7, the V gene TRBV21-1; the table calls TRBD2, which could not be checked here. TRBV21-1 has pseudogene status. The CDR3 is 13 amino acids. This chain's CDR3 is CASSNRTSYEQYF. In nucleotides, the CDR3 is TGTGCCAGCAGCAACCGGACTTCCTACGAGCAGTACTTC.

The CDR3 DNA is TGTGCCAGCAGCACAAATGACAGGGGTGAAAAACTGTTTTTT. This gives the protein CASSTNDRGEKLFF. This sequence joins TRBV9 and TRBJ1-4, with 8 bases fitting TRBD1. V dropped 4 bases and J dropped 7; count of bases not matched to a gene: 6. CDR1 and CDR2 from the germline V gene are SGDLS and YYNGEE. The CDR3 is 14 amino acids.

The gene calls are TRBV14 and TRBJ2-1; maybe TRBD2 (5 bases). The CDR3 runs 15 residues. Germline-derived CDR1 and CDR2 are SGHDN and FVKESK. V was pared by 0 bases and J by 4 bases, with 10 bases between. The CDR3 spells CASSQELVTYNEQFF. Here the CDR3 DNA reads TGTGCCAGCAGCCAAGAACTAGTTACGTACAATGAGCAGTTCTTC.